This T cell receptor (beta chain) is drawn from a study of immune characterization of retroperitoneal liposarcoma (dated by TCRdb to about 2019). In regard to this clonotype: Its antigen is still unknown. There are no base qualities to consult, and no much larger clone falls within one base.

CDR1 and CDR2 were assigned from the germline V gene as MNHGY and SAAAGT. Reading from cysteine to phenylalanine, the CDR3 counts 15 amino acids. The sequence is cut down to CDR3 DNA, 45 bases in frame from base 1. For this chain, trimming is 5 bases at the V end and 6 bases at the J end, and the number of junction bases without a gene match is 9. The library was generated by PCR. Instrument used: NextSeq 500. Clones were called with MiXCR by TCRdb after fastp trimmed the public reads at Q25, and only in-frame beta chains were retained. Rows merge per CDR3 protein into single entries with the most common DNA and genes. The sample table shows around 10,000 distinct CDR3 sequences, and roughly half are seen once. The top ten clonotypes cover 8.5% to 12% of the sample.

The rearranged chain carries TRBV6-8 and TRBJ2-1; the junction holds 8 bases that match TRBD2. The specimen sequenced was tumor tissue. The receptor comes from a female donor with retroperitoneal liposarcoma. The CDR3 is CASSGDGRAGNEQFF. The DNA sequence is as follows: TGTGCCAGCAGTGGAGACGGGAGGGCCGGCAATGAGCAGTTCTTC.